The source of this T cell receptor beta chain is a study of metastatic and nonmetastatic thyroid tumors. The wider study: Thyroid patients, malignant and benign, had repertoires compared across blood and tumor or nodule tissue.

The study, taken as a whole, reports: Malignant thyroid tumors reportedly had TCR beta diversity that was significantly higher than in benign nodules, in blood and tumor.

TCRdb re-called clones from the PCR reads using MiXCR. The sample shows tens of thousands of clones, roughly 24% of them seen only once. No patient received treatment before thyroid surgery. Trimming took 8 bases from V and 6 from J, leaving 22 bases between them. Germline V gives CDR1 SNHLY, CDR2 FYNNEI. The length of the CDR3 is 16 residues. This clone came up many times. Antigen specificity is unknown. Other DNA sequences in this sample translate to the same CDR3. The chain carries TRBV2 and TRBJ1-4, with D perhaps matching TRBD1 (5 bases). Sequencing was performed on tumor tissue. This sequence was found in a female donor with papillary thyroid cancer or a benign thyroid nodule (not recorded which). Some clones in this sample may be carry-over from other donors' samples. The CDR3 here is CASLSGTANSYEKLFF. The DNA of the CDR3 is TGTGCCAGCCTGTCCGGGACGGCCAACTCTTATGAAAAACTGTTTTTT.